This TCR beta chain was documented in a study of cytomegalovirus exposure and HLA in healthy donors (TCRdb year 2017). In terms of the full investigation: An earlier analysis of approximately 550 of the donors reported 250 to 300 Gb of sequence data and 117 million unique TCR beta sequences from around 200 million T cells. About 320 gigabases of sequencing data and 70 million to 100 million unique TCR sequences were included in an early release covering under 650 HLA-typed donors. Of the 300 to 500 genotyped donors, 81% were placed in the genetic ancestry cluster associated with self-reported Caucasian donors. The study aimed to test whether signatures of past pathogen exposure could be identified by cataloging public T cell receptors. The study used immunosequencing to profile the T cell repertoires of 600 to 850 subjects and linked those repertoires to cytomegalovirus serostatus. A separate validation cohort of over 95 different subjects was used in addition to the roughly 670-subject first cohort. The study combined high-throughput TCR immunosequencing, statistical association of individual TCRs with disease status, and machine learning to predict cytomegalovirus infection status. In a later analysis, previously published TCR beta repertoires from several hundred donors were re-analyzed and high-resolution HLA genotyping was added so that TCR occurrence patterns could be studied. Rather than using new phenotypic data, the later analysis identified candidate immune exposures from TCR beta sequences and from how often those sequences occurred across donors. To decide whether each TCR beta V gene segment behaved as functional or pseudogenic, an earlier analysis of some 570 of the donors relied on high-throughput TCR beta sequencing. Donor age, sex, ethnicity and CMV serostatus were compiled alongside the repertoire data. Genome-wide SNP genotypes for about 60% of the 666 donors were used in a later genetic analysis, which treated that subset as a discovery cohort. Every discovery cohort repertoire had been produced on one sequencing platform. Both class I and class II loci were covered by HLA typing, at four-digit resolution. Typing coverage differed by locus: A, B, C, DRB1 and DQB1 were typed in roughly 620-630 donors, DQA1 in approximately 520, DPA1 in roughly 590, and DPB1 in 450 to 480. Because of strong linkage in the cohort, roughly five DR-DQ haplotypes were treated as single units for association and clustering. On average, about 200,000 unique TCR beta nucleotide sequences were sequenced per donor among a few hundred genotyped donors of the cohort, with roughly a sixth of those sequences being non-productive. Findings and caveats that apply to the study as a whole: A later analysis found that TCR association rates varied across HLA loci, with DRB1 alleles showing the most associated TCRs and HLA-C alleles the fewest. While some public TCRs were present in many individuals, most TCR sequences turned up only very rarely across donors. A further reported finding was that TCR beta sequences accurately predicted the HLA-A and HLA-B alleles for most subjects in the first cohort. This cohort had only TCR beta chains sequenced, and the lack of alpha or paired-chain data limited which features could be detected. Because HLA typing was missing for some donors at each locus, association tests included only the typed subset. Compared with the approximately 600-donor mean, donors in an Asian-associated ancestry cluster had fewer N-insertions in productive TCRs, according to a later genetic analysis. The classifier was reported to diagnose cytomegalovirus status with high specificity and sensitivity in both the original cohort and the validation cohort. The earlier analysis of fewer than 750 of the donors excluded about 16 rarely observed V segments, including chromosome 9 orphons, because counts were too low. In a later analysis, most CMV-associated TCR beta chains were found to appear HLA-restricted, with HLA associations seemingly driven largely by CMV exposure. Correlated functional status among segregating V segments might be attributable to linkage disequilibrium, but an unknown experimental factor could not be ruled out. The presence/absence analyses assumed that sequencing depth was roughly uniform across donors, and that assumption may not be true. The study gave a list of over 150 TCR beta chains associated with cytomegalovirus. When HLA alleles, especially DR and DQ, strongly co-occurred, attributing TCR associations to individual alleles was difficult. The only immune exposure information available for the cohort was CMV serostatus. A cluster of highly shared sequence variants was judged likely to be a technical artifact of the sequencing pipeline. Compared with equally common non-associated chains, HLA-associated TCR beta chains in a later analysis were more clonally expanded and had lower generation probabilities. A later genetic analysis associated a missense DCLRE1C variant with V-gene and J-gene trimming of TCR beta chains, and an independent cohort replicated the association. A later analysis associated 16,951 TCR beta sequences with specific HLA alleles at a false discovery rate of 0.05. Several of the top co-occurrence clusters appeared to be linked to parvovirus B19, influenza, CMV and Epstein-Barr virus, according to a later analysis. Because the 87-base-pair reads could not distinguish some IMGT-functional V segments, including TRBV6-2 and TRBV6-3, those segments were excluded. In an earlier analysis of approximately 590 of the donors, most TCR beta V segments appeared in productive rearrangements about 87% or about 30% of the time, broadly matching IMGT annotations. The authors suggested that the approach could potentially be generalized to other disease states and immunological phenotypes. A few of the identified cytomegalovirus-associated TCR beta chains were confirmed in vitro to be specific for cytomegalovirus antigens.

The cohort comprised 666 healthy bone marrow donors. At the time of sampling, all cohort members were nominally healthy, though unrecorded immune exposures were likely present. The donor was CMV seronegative and belonged to the group of 352 seronegative cohort members. Each donor provided a peripheral blood sample, and peripheral blood mononuclear cells were used for TCR beta sequencing. Genomic DNA was extracted from the blood cell samples with the Qiagen DNeasy Blood Extraction Kit. The junction shows trimming of 7 bases on V and 2 bases on J, plus 14 bases between the germline ends. Sequences SGHTA (CDR1) and FQGNSA (CDR2) are obtained from the germline V gene. The CDR3, from cysteine to phenylalanine, totals 14 residues. CDR3 DNA is the only sequence kept; it has 42 bases, read in frame from the first base. Turning to this clone: It has no known antigen specificity. The input lacks base qualities; no much larger clone sits a single base away.

Libraries were constructed by the immunoSEQ multiplex PCR assay. The multiplex PCR relied on a mix of 60 forward primers for TCR Vbeta segments and 13 reverse primers for TCR Jbeta segments. The CDR3 region of rearranged TCR beta genes was amplified from genomic DNA with a multiplex PCR assay. The Illumina HiSeq System was used to sequence the amplified TCR beta libraries as 87-base-pair reads. The authors' analysis ran thus. A later analysis tallied 75 million to 95 million unique TCR beta chains across the 666 repertoires, and about 12 million of those chains were shared by two or more donors. To remove PCR and sequencing errors, raw reads were error-corrected and collapsed into unique sequences using a nearest-neighbor algorithm that merged closely related sequences. Alignment of CDR3 sequences to IMGT reference sequences was used to assign V, D and J gene segments. For a sequence to be retained, at least a six-nucleotide match to both a V gene segment and a J gene segment was required. Rearrangements were called productive when the CDR3 lacked stop codons and stayed in frame with V and J; all others were non-productive. CDR3 was defined according to IMGT convention as the region running from the second conserved V-encoded cysteine to the conserved J-encoded phenylalanine. The earlier analysis of some 600 of the donors excluded sequences that lacked an unambiguous match to a single V gene segment. In an earlier analysis of 500 to 750 of the donors, V segments were called functional above 56.7% productive rearrangements and were called segregating when the between-donor standard deviation exceeded 5%. A statistical classification framework was developed to diagnose cytomegalovirus status using the catalog of TCR beta chain sequences. A later analysis assigned V and J genes by comparing TCR nucleotide sequences with IMGT/GENE-DB human TR gene sequences. Using the TCRdist pipeline, a later analysis assigned CDR3 sequences along with most-parsimonious VDJ recombination scenarios. In a later analysis, each TCR beta chain was defined by its CDR3 amino acid sequence together with its V-gene family, and reads without a unique V-gene family were excluded. In a later analysis, fewer than 650 highly shared, low-generation-probability nucleotide sequences were removed to address suspected cross-contamination and a sequencing artifact. For each public chain, a later analysis derived a clonal expansion index from normalized ranks of inferred template counts within each repertoire. In a later analysis, generation probabilities were computed with a VDJ recombination model fitted to out-of-frame rearrangements, and the resulting probabilities were checked against IGoR. In a later analysis, hypergeometric tests were used to score TCR-TCR, TCR-HLA and TCR-CMV co-occurrence, with a repertoire-size bias correction applied to TCR pairs. To estimate false discovery rates, a later analysis permuted the HLA or CMV assignments 20 times. A later analysis grouped co-occurring TCRs with DBSCAN, adding TCRdist sequence similarity when clustering within HLA-allele-positive subsets. For co-occurrence clustering, repertoires with fewer than 30,000 or more than 120,000 public chains were excluded, along with several repertoires with anomalous nucleotide sharing. What TCRdb holds here is the immuneACCESS table cut down to in-frame rearrangements. Part of the clones is not present; checked against another copy, under half of the missing clones reflect an unresolved V gene, and the others are unexplained. The V and J calls and the clone size are those of that table, but D and trimming were determined from the DNA. This sample gives about 130,000 clones in total; about 76% of them show up just once. The ten largest clones capture 0.7% of the sample.

The V gene is TRBV7-2 and the J gene is TRBJ1-1; 5 matching bases give a weak D call of TRBD1. The receptor was derived from a man between 18 and 35 years old in good health and CMV-seronegative. Sequencing was carried out using PBMCs. The nucleotides are TGTGCCAGCACCCAAGACAGCATTAACACTGAAGCTTTCTTT. Translated, this gives CASTQDSINTEAFF.